The 11 T cell receptor beta chains below come from one sample, sequenced in a study of CD8 T cells in Susac syndrome (dated by TCRdb to the late 2010s). Libraries were made using the immunoSEQ multiplex PCR assay. RNA was extracted with the RNeasy kit and about 0.5 to 1 ug was reverse transcribed using random hexamers. The raw public data were reprocessed by TCRdb itself: fastp quality trimming at Q25, MiXCR clonotype calling, in-frame beta chains only. Each CDR3 protein gets just one entry, which takes the most common genes and DNA from the rows behind it. In this sample the table shows 170,000 or so distinct CDR3 sequences, 90% to 97% of which occur a single time. The top ten clones comprise around 0.12% of the sample. The source material was CD4+ T cells from PBMCs. These receptors all stem from a human donor with Susac syndrome.

The J gene is TRBJ2-1, the V gene TRBV28; tentative D call: TRBD2 (5 bases). The CDR3 runs to 14 residues. V was cut by 5 bases and J by 5 bases, with 13 bases left in between. Germline-derived CDR1 and CDR2 are MDHEN and SYDVKM. The CDR3: CASSPSPGNNEQFF. The CDR3 DNA follows: TGTGCCAGCAGTCCTTCCCCCGGGAACAATGAGCAGTTCTTC.

This clonotype was picked up one time. The chain has TRBV14 and TRBJ2-7; no clear D. Trimming left V 0 bases short and J 9 bases short, with 9 bases between. Per germline, CDR1 SGHDN and CDR2 FVKESK. The CDR3 spans 12 residues. CDR3 amino acids: CASSQDGIGQYF. Written as DNA, the CDR3 is TGTGCCAGCAGCCAAGATGGGATAGGGCAGTACTTC.

The V and J genes are TRBV20-1 and TRBJ2-5; TRBD1 aligns across 9 bases. Per germline, CDR1 DFQATT and CDR2 SNEGSKA (reference sequence). Trimming at V came to 5 bases and at J to 2 bases, leaving 9 bases not matched to a gene. The CDR3 sequence is 15 residues long. The CDR3 nucleotides read TGCAGTGCTTTACCCGGGACAGGGCAACAAGAGACCCAGTACTTC. As protein: CSALPGTGQQETQYF.

This clonotype showed up just once. The J gene is TRBJ2-1, the V gene TRBV30; D gene unclear. Trimming removed 2 bases at V and 4 bases at J, with 12 bases between. CDR1 and CDR2 from the germline V gene are GTSNPN and SVGIG (reference sequence). The CDR3 loop spans 14 amino acids. CDR3 bases: TGTGCCTGGAGTACCCCAGGCGGATACAATGAGCAGTTCTTC. Translation: CAWSTPGGYNEQFF.

The chain uses TRBV20-1 and TRBJ2-7, with D uncertain. CDR3 length: 13 amino acids. The V end lost 6 bases, the J end lost 2 bases, and 14 bases lay between the germline ends. Germline values: CDR1 DFQATT, CDR2 SNEGSKA (reference sequence). CDR3 DNA: TGCAGTGCCCCCTCAGCGACGACCTACGAGCAGTACTTC. It yields the protein CSAPSATTYEQYF.

This clonotype showed up just once. The chain links TRBV5-1 to TRBJ2-6; possible D gene TRBD1, 6 bases. The length of the CDR3 is 16 residues. The V gene lost 6 bases and the J gene lost 0 bases, with 13 bases spanning the gap. Germline V CDR1 and CDR2: SGHRS, YFSETQ. The CDR3 DNA reads as TGCGCCAGCACCAAGGACAGACCCTCTGGGGCCAACGTCCTGACTTTC. This translates into CASTKDRPSGANVLTF.

This chain joins TRBV28 and TRBJ1-2; D not certain. V dropped 5 bases and J dropped 4 bases, with 14 bases sitting between them. CDR1 and CDR2 (germline): MDHEN, SYDVKM. The CDR3 length is 14 residues. The CDR3 sequence is CASSPSVVGYGYTF. In nucleotides, the CDR3 is TGTGCCAGCAGTCCATCCGTAGTAGGCTATGGCTACACCTTC.

The J gene is TRBJ2-7, the V gene TRBV20-1, with 11 bases that match TRBD1. V dropped 6 bases and J dropped 3; count of bases not matched to a gene: 10. Germline-derived CDR1 and CDR2 are DFQATT and SNEGSKA (reference sequence). The CDR3 sequence is 15 residues long. The CDR3, as DNA: TGCAGTGCCAAGAGGACAGGGGGCTATAACTACGAGCAGTACGTC. Translated: CSAKRTGGYNYEQYV.

The rearrangement links TRBV13 to TRBJ2-3, with 12 bases fitting TRBD2. V gave up 8 bases and J gave up 11 bases; unmatched junction bases: 8. CDR3 length: 13 amino acids. Germline V gene data show CDR1 as PRHDT and CDR2 as FYEKMQ (reference sequence). The CDR3 sequence: CASGTSGPRVQYF. The CDR3 DNA follows: TGTGCCAGCGGGACTAGCGGGCCACGGGTGCAGTATTTT.

The J gene is TRBJ2-7, the V gene TRBV7-2; 11 bases agree with TRBD2. V shed 5 bases and J 10 bases; nucleotides not matched to a gene: 10. There are 14 residues in the CDR3. Germline CDR1 and CDR2: SGHTA and FQGNSA. The CDR3 here is CASSPATSGSLQYF. CDR3 DNA: TGTGCCAGCAGCCCCGCAACTAGCGGGAGTTTACAGTACTTC. Variable domain in full (rest from reference TRBV7-2 and TRBJ2-7): GAGVSQSPSNKVTEKGKDVELRCDPISGHTALYWYRQSLGQGLEFLIYFQGNSAPDKSGLPSDRFSAERTGGSVSTLTIQRTQQEDSAVYLCASSPATSGSLQYFGPGTRLTVT.

The chain employs TRBV12-3 or TRBV12-4 and TRBJ2-7; a possible D gene is TRBD2 (5 bases). The germline V and J ends were trimmed by 7 bases and 2 bases, with 15 bases remaining between them. The CDR3 has 14 residues. CDR3 nucleotides: TGTGCCAGCAACCGCGGGCTCCGAACCTACGAGCAGTACTTC. Its protein product is CASNRGLRTYEQYF.